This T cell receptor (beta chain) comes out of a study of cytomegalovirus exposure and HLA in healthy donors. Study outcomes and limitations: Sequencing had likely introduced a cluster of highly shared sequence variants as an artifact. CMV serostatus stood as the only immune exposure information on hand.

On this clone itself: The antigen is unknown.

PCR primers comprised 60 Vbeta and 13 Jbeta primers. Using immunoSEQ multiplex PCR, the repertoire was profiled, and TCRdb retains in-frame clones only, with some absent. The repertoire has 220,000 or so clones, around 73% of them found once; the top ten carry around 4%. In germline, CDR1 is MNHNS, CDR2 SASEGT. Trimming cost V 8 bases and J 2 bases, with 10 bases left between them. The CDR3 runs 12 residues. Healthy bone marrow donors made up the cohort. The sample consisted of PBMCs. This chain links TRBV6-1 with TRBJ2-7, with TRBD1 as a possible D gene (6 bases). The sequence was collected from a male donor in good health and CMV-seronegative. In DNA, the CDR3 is TGTGCCAGCGCCCAGGGGACCTACGAGCAGTACTTC. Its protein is CASAQGTYEQYF.